The 30 T cell receptor beta chains in this list originate from one sample, sequenced in a study of T-cell memory formation after mild COVID-19. MiXCR, applied by TCRdb to the 5' RACE reads, yields one record per CDR3 protein. The repertoire holds some 250,000 distinct CDR3 sequences, with 8% to 10% as singletons. The specimen was PBMCs or a T cell subset sorted from them (not recorded which). Source of these receptors: a man aged 18 to 30 who had mild COVID-19 (a few samples of this study predate the infection). Cell type and time point are not known.

The chain carries TRBV30 and TRBJ1-5; D is unresolved. V lost 2 bases, J lost 4 bases, and 12 bases lay in between. Germline V gene lookup returns CDR1 GTSNPN and CDR2 SVGIG (reference sequence). The CDR3 is 14 amino acids. CDR3 coding DNA: TGTGCCTGGAGTTGGGAACAGAGAAATCAGCCCCAGCATTTT. It yields the protein CAWSWEQRNQPQHF. Variable domain in full (rest from reference TRBV30 and TRBJ1-5): SQTIHQWPATLVQPVGSPLSLECTVEGTSNPNLYWYRQAAGRGLQLLFYSVGIGQISSEVPQNLSASRPQDRQFILSSKKLLLSDSGFYLCAWSWEQRNQPQHFGDGTRLSIL.

In this sample, this clonotype turned up many times. The chain is built from TRBV4-3 and TRBJ2-1; 16 nucleotides agree with TRBD2. Germline assignment: CDR1 LGHNA and CDR2 YSLEER. After removal of 3 bases from V and 7 bases from J, the junction contained 6 bases not matched to a gene. This CDR3 region has 17 residues. The CDR3 loop reads CASSQGTSGGAENEQFF. Written as DNA, the CDR3 is TGCGCCAGCAGCCAGGGGACTAGCGGGGGGGCCGAAAATGAGCAGTTCTTC.

V usage is TRBV4-3 and J usage is TRBJ2-3, with TRBD2 matching over 10 bases. Germline CDR1 and CDR2: LGHNA and YSLEER. CDR3 length equals 15 residues. The V segment lost 0 bases and the J segment 4 bases; nucleotides outside the gene matches: 1. The DNA for the CDR3 is TGCGCCAGCAGCCAAGATACTAGCGGGGCAGATACGCAGTATTTT. This sequence encodes CASSQDTSGADTQYF.

The V and J genes are TRBV20-1 and TRBJ2-3, with D possibly being TRBD2 (6 bases). Per germline, CDR1 DFQATT and CDR2 SNEGSKA (reference sequence). The V end was cut by 6 bases, the J end by 6 bases, with 13 bases between. The CDR3 is made up of 12 amino acids. The CDR3 loop reads CSAGGGSDTQYF. For the CDR3, the DNA is TGCAGTGCCGGGGGAGGATCGGATACGCAGTATTTT.

The table lists this clonotype with a few counts. This chain connects TRBV6-5 to TRBJ2-5; D is possibly TRBD1 (6 bases). This CDR3 is built from 16 residues. CDR1 MNHEY and CDR2 SVGAGI come from the germline V gene. With 10 bases removed from V and 3 bases from J, the gap between germline ends came to 24 bases. The CDR3 spells CATATTGALREETQYF. CDR3 DNA: TGTGCCACCGCGACGACAGGAGCCCTTAGGGAAGAGACCCAGTACTTC.

The rearrangement joins TRBV30 to TRBJ1-2, with D tentatively TRBD1 (6 bases). V lost 0 bases, J lost 8 bases, and 16 bases lay in between. The CDR3 covers 14 residues. Germline CDR1 is GTSNPN and CDR2 is SVGIG (reference sequence). The CDR3 loop is CAWSVRRGGCGYTF. CDR3 sequence (DNA): TGTGCCTGGAGTGTAAGAAGAGGGGGGTGCGGCTACACCTTC.

This clonotype was observed a few times. This chain uses TRBV6-5 with TRBJ1-6; D unresolved. In germline, CDR1 is MNHEY, CDR2 SVGAGI. V lost 8 bases and J lost 10, with 15 bases in between. This CDR3 region has 13 residues. The CDR3 nucleotides read TGTGCCAGCGTCGGGCAGGCGGGATCACCCCTCCACTTT. Translating gives CASVGQAGSPLHF.

This clonotype turned up a few times. This sequence joins TRBV11-2 and TRBJ2-4; D might be TRBD1 or TRBD2, each matching 5 bases. V was pared by 0 bases and J by 5 bases, with 17 bases between. CDR1 is SGHAT, CDR2 FQNNGV, per germline. There are 17 residues in the CDR3. The DNA for the CDR3 is TGTGCCAGCAGCTTAGAGGGGGTGGGACGGAGCGAAAACATTCAGTACTTC. As protein: CASSLEGVGRSENIQYF.

This clonotype has more than one count but fewer than ten. The chain carries TRBV6-5 and TRBJ2-5; the D gene is possibly TRBD1 (6 bases). The CDR3 runs 16 residues. Trimming took 4 bases from V and 1 from J, leaving 16 bases between them. CDR1 is MNHEY and CDR2 is SVGAGI in the germline V gene. The CDR3 DNA follows: TGTGCCAGCAGTTCCCAGGGGACGCTGACCCAAGAGACCCAGTACTTC. Amino acids: CASSSQGTLTQETQYF.

This clonotype was detected many times. In DNA form, the CDR3 reads TGCAGCGTCACCGGGACACAGAGGGGTGAGCAGTTCTTC. Translation gives CSVTGTQRGEQFF. The genes are TRBV29-1 and TRBJ2-1; D possibly corresponds to TRBD1 (6 bases). Trimming cost V 6 bases and J 9 bases, with 18 bases left between them. CDR3 length: 13 amino acids. The germline gives CDR1 SQVTM, CDR2 ANQGSEA.

This clonotype turned up a few times. The rearrangement links TRBV4-1 to TRBJ1-5, with 9 bases identical to TRBD1. Germline-derived CDR1 and CDR2 are MGHRA and YSYEKL. Losses at the gene ends were 0 bases for V and 7 bases for J; bases not matched to a gene: 4. This CDR3 region has 15 residues. CDR3 protein: CASSQDGQGMQPQHF. CDR3 DNA sequence: TGCGCCAGCAGCCAAGACGGACAGGGGATGCAGCCCCAGCATTTT.

Only a few counts were recorded for this clonotype. V and J are TRBV6-2 or TRBV6-3 and TRBJ2-7; 13 bases line up with TRBD2. CDR1 MNHEY and CDR2 SVGEGT come from the germline V gene. This CDR3 spans 14 amino acids. The V segment lost 6 bases and the J segment 6 bases; nucleotides outside the gene matches: 5. CDR3 in DNA: TGTGCCAGCAGGACTAGCGGGGGGTCCGGCGAGCAGTACGTC. It translates to CASRTSGGSGEQYV.

This clonotype showed up just a few times. This sequence joins TRBV7-3 and TRBJ2-3; D gene unclear. Trimming shortened V by 4 bases and J by 6 bases, and 14 bases separated the two germline ends. The CDR3 contains 14 residues. Germline CDR1 and CDR2: SGHTA and FQGTGA. The CDR3 DNA sequence: TGTGCCAGCAGCTCCGGATACTTATCCGATACGCAGTATTTT. Residues: CASSSGYLSDTQYF.

This clonotype showed up just a few times. This chain's CDR3 is CASSPVSGENIQYF. The CDR3 region has the DNA TGTGCCAGCAGCCCAGTTTCGGGGGAAAACATTCAGTACTTC. V usage is TRBV5-5 and J usage is TRBJ2-4; D might be TRBD2 (6 bases). The CDR3 is made up of 14 amino acids. CDR1 is SGHKS, CDR2 YYEKEE, per germline (reference sequence). Trimming removed 4 bases at V and 5 bases at J, with 13 bases between. Using reference TRBV5-5 and TRBJ2-4 for the parts outside the CDR3, the full variable domain is DAGVTQSPTHLIKTRGQQVTLRCSPISGHKSVSWYQQVLGQGPQFIFQYYEKEERGRGNFPDRFSARQFPNYSSELNVNALLLGDSALYLCASSPVSGENIQYFGAGTRLSVL.

The chain combines TRBV6-5 with TRBJ2-3, with D unresolved. Germline values: CDR1 MNHEY, CDR2 SVGAGI. Trimming shortened V by 7 bases and J by 3 bases, and 5 bases separated the two germline ends. The CDR3 covers 11 residues. The CDR3 sequence is CASKETDTQYF. In nucleotides, the CDR3 is TGTGCCAGCAAAGAGACAGATACGCAGTATTTT.

The table lists this clonotype with a few counts. The V gene is TRBV6-5, the J gene TRBJ2-3, with D tentatively TRBD2 (6 bases). V gave up 6 bases and J gave up 0 bases, with 7 bases separating them. The CDR3 sequence is 13 residues long. Germline V gives CDR1 MNHEY, CDR2 SVGAGI. For the CDR3, the DNA is TGTGCCAGCAGGGGGACTAGCACAGATACGCAGTATTTT. This codes for CASRGTSTDTQYF.

The chain couples TRBV7-9 to TRBJ1-3, with a possible D match to TRBD1 (6 bases). Germline CDR1 is SEHNR and CDR2 is FQNEAQ (reference sequence). The CDR3 is made up of 15 amino acids. Trimming removed 0 bases at V and 6 bases at J, with 12 bases between. This chain's CDR3 is CASSLAQGRENTIYF. The CDR3 DNA sequence: TGTGCCAGCAGCTTAGCACAGGGAAGAGAAAACACCATATATTTT.

This clonotype was seen only a few times. J is TRBJ2-1 and V is TRBV7-2; tentatively, D is TRBD1 or TRBD2 (7 bases each). Germline V gives CDR1 SGHTA, CDR2 FQGNSA. Trimming removed 0 bases at V and 6 bases at J, with 12 bases between. The CDR3 consists of 15 residues. As DNA, the CDR3 is TGTGCCAGCAGCTTAGCGTCAGGGGGGGGCAATGAGCAGTTCTTC. It encodes CASSLASGGGNEQFF.

There are a few counts of this clonotype. This chain connects TRBV10-3 to TRBJ2-2; weak D call: TRBD2 (6 bases). The ends were cut back, 11 bases at V and 6 bases at J, with 19 bases in the middle. Per germline, CDR1 ENHRY and CDR2 SYGVKD. This CDR3 contains 14 residues. Here the CDR3 reads CALAEQETAGELFF. CDR3 coding DNA: TGTGCCTTAGCGGAACAGGAGACGGCCGGGGAGCTGTTTTTT.

There are a few counts of this clonotype. This chain joins TRBV29-1 and TRBJ2-7; D is possibly TRBD1 or TRBD2 (5 bases each). The CDR3 runs to 15 residues. Deletions cut 3 bases from V and 0 bases from J, with 15 bases between. Germline lookup yields CDR1 SQVTM and CDR2 ANQGSEA. The CDR3 region is CSVEGVGAHSYEQYF. The CDR3 coding sequence is TGCAGCGTTGAGGGTGTCGGGGCCCACTCCTACGAGCAGTACTTC.

The CDR3 sequence is CASSHQRGEQFF. For the CDR3, the DNA is TGTGCCAGCAGTCACCAGCGGGGTGAGCAGTTCTTC. The V and J genes are TRBV12-3 or TRBV12-4 and TRBJ2-1; 7 bases align to TRBD2. This CDR3 region has 12 residues. V shed 5 bases and J 9 bases; nucleotides not matched to a gene: 4.

This clonotype was seen only a few times. This chain joins TRBV30 and TRBJ2-1; D is undetermined. With 4 bases removed from V and 9 bases from J, the gap between germline ends came to 16 bases. The CDR3 spans 13 residues. Germline assignment: CDR1 GTSNPN and CDR2 SVGIG (reference sequence). Written as DNA, the CDR3 is TGTGCCTGGATGGGCGACGGCCGAGGTGAGCAGTTCTTC. It translates to CAWMGDGRGEQFF.

In this sample, this clonotype turned up a few times. CDR3: CASSPGQIYNEQFF. The CDR3 DNA follows: TGTGCCAGCAGTCCCGGACAGATTTACAATGAGCAGTTCTTC. This sequence joins TRBV12-3 or TRBV12-4 and TRBJ2-1; D is possibly TRBD1 (6 bases). There are 14 residues in the CDR3. The V end was cut by 5 bases, the J end by 4 bases, with 12 bases between.

The chain has TRBV7-2 and TRBJ2-5; TRBD1 aligns across 7 bases. Per germline, CDR1 SGHTA and CDR2 FQGNSA. The CDR3 loop spans 14 amino acids. The J segment lost 8 bases and the V segment lost 2 bases, leaving 8 bases of the junction unmatched. The CDR3 DNA reads as TGTGCCAGCAGCTTACCGCAACACAGGGGTACCCAGTACTTC. As protein: CASSLPQHRGTQYF.

This clonotype was counted a few times. This chain uses TRBV9 with TRBJ1-1; 8 bases match TRBD1. The CDR3 contains 17 residues. Germline lookup yields CDR1 SGDLS and CDR2 YYNGEE. V was pared by 0 bases and J by 4 bases, with 11 bases of the junction left unmatched. The CDR3 nucleotides read TGTGCCAGCAGCGTAGGAGTAATGGGGCAGGGGGCCACTGAAGCTTTCTTT. It codes for CASSVGVMGQGATEAFF.

J is TRBJ1-1 and V is TRBV7-2, with D hard to call. The CDR3 spans 13 residues. V was pared by 3 bases and J by 5 bases, with 10 bases between. CDR1 SGHTA and CDR2 FQGNSA come from the germline V gene. The CDR3 bases are TGTGCCAGCAGCTTTATGGGTTTGACTGAAGCTTTCTTT. Translating gives CASSFMGLTEAFF.

There are many counts of this clonotype. The genes are TRBV7-8 and TRBJ2-7, with D tentatively TRBD1 (5 bases). The CDR3 is 13 amino acids. The V gene's germline CDR1 is SGHVS and CDR2 FQNEAQ. V lost 1 base, J lost 6 bases, and 10 bases lay in between. This CDR3 reads CASSLVLGAEQYF. CDR3 DNA: TGTGCCAGCAGCTTAGTACTTGGGGCCGAGCAGTACTTC.

This clonotype was counted many times. The V gene is TRBV7-2, the J gene TRBJ1-2; 7 nucleotides match TRBD1. With 5 bases clipped from V and 5 bases from J, the junction kept 5 bases outside the gene matches. Germline CDR1 and CDR2: SGHTA and FQGNSA. The CDR3 spans 13 residues. For the CDR3, the DNA is TGTGCCAGCAGCCCTGAGGGGGCGTATGGCTACACCTTC. Translating it yields CASSPEGAYGYTF.

This clonotype was observed once. V usage is TRBV21-1 and J usage is TRBJ2-7. TRBV21-1 is classified as a pseudogene. The CDR3 contains 13 residues. The CDR3 loop reads CASSKGINYEQYV. The CDR3 DNA reads TGTGCCAGCAGCAAAGGCATCAACTACGAGCAGTACGTC.

V and J are TRBV3-1 and TRBJ1-4; 7 bases agree with TRBD1. This CDR3 region has 14 residues. J was trimmed by 2 bases and V by 4 bases; bases with no gene match: 1. Germline V gives CDR1 LGHDT, CDR2 YNNKEL (reference sequence). The CDR3 region has the DNA TGTGCCAGCAGCCGGACAGGTACTAATGAAAAACTGTTTTTT. It specifies CASSRTGTNEKLFF.